The next 20 T cell receptor beta chains were all read from a single sample in a study of T cell responses to AZD1222 COVID-19 vaccine. Repertoires were generated with immunoSEQ multiplex PCR, while TCRdb's copy carries only in-frame clones and drops some. The repertoire has roughly 120,000 clones, roughly nine tenths of them found once; the top ten carry 2.4%. The sequencing here drew on peripheral blood, taken on day 0 of AZD1222 vaccination. The receptors derive from an adult in good health.

This sequence joins TRBV29-1 and TRBJ1-3; D perhaps matches TRBD1 (6 bases). Trimming removed 2 bases from V and 1 base from J, with 12 bases in between. Germline CDR1 reads SQVTM; CDR2 reads ANQGSEA. The CDR3 loop spans 15 amino acids. In DNA form, the CDR3 reads TGCAGCGTTGAACCGGGACACGGGTCTGGAAACACCATATATTTT. Amino acids: CSVEPGHGSGNTIYF.

The chain links TRBV5-4 to TRBJ1-3; tentatively, D is TRBD1 (5 bases). Germline V gene sequence: CDR1 SGHNT, CDR2 YYREEE (reference sequence). The CDR3 totals 15 residues. The V end lost 4 bases, the J end lost 4 bases, and 15 bases lay between the germline ends. The CDR3 DNA reads as TGTGCCAGCAGCCCGGGTTGGGGGGACGGAAACACCATATATTTT. It yields the protein CASSPGWGDGNTIYF.

The chain couples TRBV20-1 to TRBJ2-1, with D uncertain. The CDR3 totals 11 residues. Germline V lookup: CDR1 DFQATT, CDR2 SNEGSKA (reference sequence). V was trimmed by 5 bases and J by 10 bases, leaving 12 bases between them. The CDR3 reads CSAVRATEQFF. For the CDR3, the DNA is TGCAGTGCTGTCCGGGCAACGGAGCAGTTCTTC.

This clone was found a few times. The chain is built from TRBV15 and TRBJ2-7, with 9 nucleotides matching TRBD1. Losses at the gene ends were 5 bases for V and 0 bases for J; bases not matched to a gene: 2. Germline V gene data show CDR1 as LNHNV and CDR2 as YYDKDF (reference sequence). The CDR3 is 14 residues long. The chain's CDR3 is CATSGQGSSYEQYF. The CDR3 DNA follows: TGTGCCACCAGCGGACAGGGGTCCTCCTACGAGCAGTACTTC.

V and J are TRBV29-1 and TRBJ2-5; TRBD2 matches 8 bases. With V trimmed by 5 bases and J by 5 bases, 16 bases remained unmatched. Germline assignment: CDR1 SQVTM and CDR2 ANQGSEA. CDR3 length: 16 residues. CDR3 sequence: CSVWTQLADKGETQYF. CDR3 bases: TGCAGCGTTTGGACCCAACTAGCGGATAAAGGGGAGACCCAGTACTTC.

The gene calls are TRBV7-9 and TRBJ1-3, with TRBD1 as a possible D gene (5 bases). Germline V gives CDR1 SEHNR, CDR2 FQNEAQ (reference sequence). V was trimmed by 5 bases and J by 2 bases, leaving 16 bases between them. This CDR3 is 16 amino acids long. The CDR3 sequence: CASSDGGLYTGNTIYF. CDR3 nucleotides: TGTGCCAGCAGCGATGGGGGGTTATACACTGGAAACACCATATATTTT.

This clone was recorded a few times. This chain uses TRBV5-6 with TRBJ1-2; D ambiguous. Germline CDR1 reads SGHDT; CDR2 reads YYEEEE. V was shortened by 4 bases and J by 4 bases, with 14 bases between the two germline ends. This CDR3 spans 14 amino acids. The CDR3 region has the DNA TGTGCCAGCAGCCCCTCTCACACGCCCTATGGCTACACCTTC. It yields the protein CASSPSHTPYGYTF.

A word on this clone: A much larger clone lies a single base off, so this may be a read error. The sample holds other DNA sequences that translate to the same CDR3. This chain links TRBV7-3 with TRBJ1-6, with D uncertain. The CDR3 is 14 amino acids. Trimming shortened V by 0 bases and J by 0 bases, and 0 bases separated the two germline ends. CDR1 is SGHTA and CDR2 is FQGTGA in the germline V gene. In DNA form, the CDR3 reads TGTGCCAGCAGCTTAACCTCCTATAATTCACCCCTCCACTTT. Translation: CASSLTSYNSPLHF.

The chain recombines TRBV2 with TRBJ2-1; D might be TRBD1 or TRBD2, each matching 5 bases. The V gene's germline CDR1 is SNHLY and CDR2 FYNNEI. V lost 8 bases to trimming and J lost 6 bases, with 14 bases between them. This CDR3 spans 13 amino acids. DNA of the CDR3: TGTGCCAGCGAAAGGGACGAAACCAATGAGCAGTTCTTC. It yields the protein CASERDETNEQFF.

The chain couples TRBV18 to TRBJ2-7, with D maybe TRBD2 (7 bases). The CDR3 has 15 amino acids. V was trimmed by 4 bases and J by 1 base, leaving 14 bases between them. In germline, CDR1 is KGHSH, CDR2 LQKENI. The CDR3, as DNA: TGTGCCAGCTCACAAACGGGGGGCCCTTCCTACGAGCAGTACTTC. It encodes CASSQTGGPSYEQYF.

CDR3: CASKGALEKLFF. The CDR3 region has the DNA TGCGCCAGCAAGGGGGCACTTGAAAAACTGTTTTTT. This chain connects TRBV23-1 to TRBJ1-4, with 7 bases that match TRBD1. TRBV23-1 is labeled an ORF, and its function is uncertain. The J segment lost 7 bases and the V segment lost 7 bases, leaving 3 bases of the junction unmatched. The CDR3 contains 12 residues.

The V gene is TRBV2, the J gene TRBJ2-7; D uncertain. The CDR3 extends over 14 amino acids. The germline CDR1 and CDR2 sequences are SNHLY and FYNNEI. Deletions cut 2 bases from V and 2 bases from J, with 10 bases between. The CDR3 region is CASSETSVPYEQYF. DNA of the CDR3: TGTGCCAGCAGTGAAACGAGCGTGCCCTACGAGCAGTACTTC.

The chain uses TRBV19 and TRBJ1-6; the D is unclear. This CDR3 is built from 16 residues. V lost 2 bases and J 7 bases, leaving 15 bases between the germline ends. Germline-derived CDR1 and CDR2 are LNHDA and SQIVND (reference sequence). The CDR3 DNA follows: TGTGCCAGTAGTATATCGGCAAGGACGGGCAATTCACCCCTCCACTTT. Translated, it gives CASSISARTGNSPLHF.

This clone has a single count. The chain has TRBV28 and TRBJ1-2; D not resolved. This CDR3 has 12 residues. CDR1 and CDR2 (germline): MDHEN, SYDVKM. The V end lost 6 bases, the J end lost 1 base, and 6 bases lay between the germline ends. Written as DNA, the CDR3 is TGTGCCAGCAGGGCGGTTAACTATGGCTACACCTTC. It translates to CASRAVNYGYTF.

The CDR3 coding sequence is TGTGCCAGCAGTTTATCGGGGGAGACCCAGTACTTC. This encodes CASSLSGETQYF. The chain uses TRBV28 and TRBJ2-5; tentative D call: TRBD2 (5 bases). The V end was cut by 1 base, the J end by 5 bases, with 5 bases between. The CDR3 covers 12 residues. Germline V gene sequence: CDR1 MDHEN, CDR2 SYDVKM. The full variable domain, in which reference TRBV28 and TRBJ2-5 provide the parts outside the CDR3, is DVKVTQSSRYLVKRTGEKVFLECVQDMDHENMFWYRQDPGLGLRLIYFSYDVKMKEKGDIPEGYSVSREKKERFSLILESASTNQTSMYLCASSLSGETQYFGPGTRLLVL.

The rearrangement joins TRBV30 to TRBJ2-2; TRBD2 matches 7 bases. Germline assignment: CDR1 GTSNPN and CDR2 SVGIG (reference sequence). There are 15 residues in the CDR3. With V trimmed by 6 bases and J by 0 bases, 7 bases remained unmatched. The CDR3 nucleotides are TGTGCCTGCGCGGGAGCGTCCGCGAACACCGGGGAGCTGTTTTTT. The encoded protein is CACAGASANTGELFF.

The chain links TRBV11-3 to TRBJ2-3; tentatively, D is TRBD2 (5 bases). The CDR3 covers 14 residues. Trimming pared 3 bases from V and 5 bases from J, leaving 12 bases between. Germline V gene lookup returns CDR1 SGHNT and CDR2 YENEEA. The DNA for the CDR3 is TGTGCCAGCAGCTTGTCTGGTAGCGTAGATACGCAGTATTTT. Translated: CASSLSGSVDTQYF.

The chain carries TRBV2 and TRBJ2-1; 7 nucleotides match TRBD2. Germline V gives CDR1 SNHLY, CDR2 FYNNEI. The junction had 6 bases not matched to a gene; V was cut back by 1 base and J by 3 bases. The CDR3 has 16 residues. CDR3 in amino acids: CASSEGTRHIYNEQFF. CDR3 nucleotide sequence: TGTGCCAGCAGTGAAGGGACTAGACACATCTACAATGAGCAGTTCTTC. The whole variable domain, remainder taken from reference TRBV2 and TRBJ2-1, is EPEVTQTPSHQVTQMGQEVILRCVPISNHLYFYWYRQILGQKVEFLVSFYNNEISEKSEIFDDQFSVERPDGSNFTLKIRSTKLEDSAMYFCASSEGTRHIYNEQFFGPGTRLTVL.

This clone showed up just a few times. This sequence joins TRBV15 and TRBJ2-5, with D tentatively TRBD1 or TRBD2 (6 bases each). Per germline, CDR1 LNHNV and CDR2 YYDKDF (reference sequence). CDR3 size: 14 residues. With 8 bases removed from V and 4 bases from J, the gap between germline ends came to 17 bases. CDR3 bases: TGTGCCACCGGGGAGCGGGCCAGGGGAGAGACCCAGTACTTC. Translated: CATGERARGETQYF. Using reference TRBV15 and TRBJ2-5 for the parts outside the CDR3, the full variable domain is DAMVIQNPRYQVTQFGKPVTLSCSQTLNHNVMYWYQQKSSQAPKLLFHYYDKDFNNEADTPDNFQSRRPNTSFCFLDIRSPGLGDTAMYLCATGERARGETQYFGPGTRLLVL.

The chain joins TRBV28 to TRBJ2-7; 7 bases map to TRBD2. The CDR3 spans 12 residues. The V segment lost 5 bases and the J segment 7 bases; nucleotides outside the gene matches: 5. The germline CDR1 and CDR2 sequences are MDHEN and SYDVKM. The CDR3 here is CASSPGLWEQYF. The DNA of the CDR3 is TGTGCCAGCAGTCCGGGACTATGGGAGCAGTACTTC. Full variable domain (missing parts from reference TRBV28 and TRBJ2-7): DVKVTQSSRYLVKRTGEKVFLECVQDMDHENMFWYRQDPGLGLRLIYFSYDVKMKEKGDIPEGYSVSREKKERFSLILESASTNQTSMYLCASSPGLWEQYFGPGTRLTVT.